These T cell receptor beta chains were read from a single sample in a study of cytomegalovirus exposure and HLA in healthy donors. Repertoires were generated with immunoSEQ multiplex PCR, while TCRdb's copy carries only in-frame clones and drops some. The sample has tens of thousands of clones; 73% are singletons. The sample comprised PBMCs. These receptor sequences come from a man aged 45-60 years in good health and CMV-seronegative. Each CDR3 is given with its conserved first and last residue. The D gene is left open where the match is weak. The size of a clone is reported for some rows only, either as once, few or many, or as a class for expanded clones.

CASSLQPGGISYEQYF TGTGCCAGCAGCCTACAGCCGGGAGGAATATCCTACGAGCAGTACTTC TRBJ2-7 TRBD2 TRBV7-2 -
CASSFYRVSHSEQYF TGTGCCAGCAGTTTTTACAGGGTTAGTCATTCCGAGCAGTACTTC TRBJ2-7 - TRBV6-5 -
CASRQGYEQYF TGTGCCAGTAGACAGGGTTACGAGCAGTACTTC TRBJ2-7 - TRBV19 -
CASSESGGQPQHF TGTGCCAGCAGTGAGAGCGGCGGTCAGCCCCAGCATTTT TRBJ1-5 - TRBV6-1 -
CASSRAGSWELFF TGTGCCAGCAGCCGGGCGGGAAGTTGGGAGCTGTTTTTT TRBJ2-2 - TRBV7-9 -
CASSPGLAGAPDTQYF TGTGCCAGCAGCCCGGGACTAGCGGGGGCCCCAGATACGCAGTATTTT TRBJ2-3 TRBD2 TRBV5-5 -
CASSPVPGTAYSGANVLTF TGCGCCAGCAGTCCGGTCCCCGGGACAGCCTACTCTGGGGCCAACGTCCTGACTTTC TRBJ2-6 TRBD1 TRBV5-1 -
CASSSHVGGTEAFF TGCGCCAGCAGCTCCCACGTCGGAGGCACTGAAGCTTTCTTT TRBJ1-1 - TRBV5-1 -
CASSAFRGTEAFF TGTGCCAGCAGCGCATTCCGGGGGACTGAAGCTTTCTTT TRBJ1-1 - TRBV6-5 -
CASSLGTGGSGNTIYF TGTGCCAGCAGCTTAGGAACAGGGGGCTCAGGAAACACCATATATTTT TRBJ1-3 TRBD1 TRBV11-2 -
CASSPFRSSYEQYF TGTGCCAGCAGTCCGTTCAGAAGCTCCTACGAGCAGTACTTC TRBJ2-7 - TRBV5-4 few
CASSYRDRTYEQYF TGTGCCAGCAGCTACCGGGACAGAACCTACGAGCAGTACTTC TRBJ2-7 TRBD1 TRBV7-9 -
CASSRGGSSYNEQFF TGTGCCAGCAGTCGCGGGGGTAGCTCCTACAATGAGCAGTTCTTC TRBJ2-1 TRBD2 TRBV6-6 -
CASSESPGSTDTQYF TGCGCCAGCAGTGAGTCGCCGGGAAGCACAGATACGCAGTATTTT TRBJ2-3 - TRBV10-1 -
CASRSRRDRGVHEQYF TGTGCAAGTCGCTCAAGGAGGGACAGGGGTGTACACGAGCAGTACTTC TRBJ2-7 - TRBV12-2 few
CASSSDRGGTGELFF TGCGCCAGCAGCTCCGACAGGGGAGGCACCGGAGAGCTGTTTTTT TRBJ2-2 TRBD1 TRBV5-1 -
CASSLEGAGNQPQHF TGTGCCAGCAGCTTAGAGGGGGCGGGTAATCAGCCCCAGCATTTT TRBJ1-5 TRBD1 TRBV7-9 -
CASSVYGGPGEQYF TGTGCCAGCAGCGTATATGGAGGGCCCGGGGAGCAGTACTTC TRBJ2-7 - TRBV9 once
CASSLGGQANSPLHF TGTGCCAGCTCTCTAGGGGGACAGGCGAATTCACCCCTCCACTTT TRBJ1-6 TRBD1 TRBV18 -
CASSRLLTEAFF TGTGCCAGCAGTCGACTATTAACTGAAGCTTTCTTT TRBJ1-1 - TRBV6-1 -
CASSSGTEETQYF TGCGCCAGCAGCTCCGGGACAGAAGAGACCCAGTACTTC TRBJ2-5 TRBD1 TRBV5-1 -
CASSLARSGNTIYF TGTGCCAGCAGCTTAGCCCGCTCTGGAAACACCATATATTTT TRBJ1-3 - TRBV7-2 -
CASRPTTSGNTIYF TGCGCCAGCAGACCAACTACCTCTGGAAACACCATATATTTT TRBJ1-3 - TRBV5-1 -
CASSPRQGSNEKLFF TGTGCCAGCAGCCCCCGACAGGGTAGCAATGAAAAACTGTTTTTT TRBJ1-4 TRBD1 TRBV9 few
CASNRGSGANVLTF TGTGCCAGCAACCGGGGCTCTGGGGCCAACGTCCTGACTTTC TRBJ2-6 - TRBV27 -
CASSQATGNNEKLFF TGCGCCAGCAGCCAGGCGACAGGGAATAATGAAAAACTGTTTTTT TRBJ1-4 TRBD1 TRBV4-1 -
CASTQGWGTEAFF TGTGCCAGCACCCAGGGGTGGGGCACTGAAGCTTTCTTT TRBJ1-1 - TRBV6-5 few
CASSRDRVGGYTF TGTGCCAGCAGCAGAGACAGGGTTGGTGGCTACACCTTC TRBJ1-2 TRBD1 TRBV5-6 -
CASSPSGGSQSYEQYF TGTGCCAGCAGCCCGTCGGGGGGTTCGCAATCCTACGAGCAGTACTTC TRBJ2-7 TRBD2 TRBV7-8 -
CASSPRTAFSGANVLTF TGCGCCAGCAGCCCACGGACAGCCTTCTCTGGGGCCAACGTCCTGACTTTC TRBJ2-6 - TRBV5-1 few
CASSLSGGGHNEQFF TGCGCCAGCAGTCTGAGCGGGGGAGGGCACAATGAGCAGTTCTTC TRBJ2-1 TRBD2 TRBV5-1 -
CASRPLAGVPQEQFF TGTGCCAGCAGGCCTCTAGCGGGGGTTCCCCAGGAGCAGTTCTTC TRBJ2-1 TRBD2 TRBV6-5 -
CASSLARTGGYLRETQYF TGTGCCAGCAGCTTGGCCAGGACTGGAGGATATTTACGAGAGACCCAGTACTTC TRBJ2-5 - TRBV5-8 -
CASSYSGGDQPQHF TGTGCCAGCAGTTACTCAGGGGGCGATCAGCCCCAGCATTTT TRBJ1-5 TRBD1 TRBV6-5 -
CASRGAAYNEQFF TGTGCCAGCAGGGGGGCAGCCTACAATGAGCAGTTCTTC TRBJ2-1 - TRBV14 -
CASRDRDLVTEAFF TGTGCCAGCAGGGACAGGGATCTTGTAACTGAAGCTTTCTTT TRBJ1-1 TRBD1 TRBV2 -
CASRTGTNYGYTF TGTGCCAGCAGGACAGGGACCAACTATGGCTACACCTTC TRBJ1-2 TRBD1 TRBV28 few
CASSLLAGGAGANVLTF TGCGCCAGCAGCTTGTTGGCAGGGGGCGCTGGGGCCAACGTCCTGACTTTC TRBJ2-6 TRBD1 TRBV5-1 -
CATLTLPTSNEQFF TGTGCCACCCTGACTCTACCTACGTCCAATGAGCAGTTCTTC TRBJ2-1 - TRBV7-8 few
CASAKWATDTQYF TGTGCCAGCGCGAAGTGGGCCACAGATACGCAGTATTTT TRBJ2-3 - TRBV6-6 -
CAWSPGILNTIYF TGTGCCTGGAGCCCAGGGATTCTAAACACCATATATTTT TRBJ1-3 - TRBV30 -
CASSLTRGGDGYTF TGCGCCAGCAGCTTGACTCGGGGAGGAGACGGCTACACCTTC TRBJ1-2 - TRBV5-1 -
CASSPLRRGGYTF TGTGCCAGCAGTCCTCTCCGTCGGGGGGGCTACACCTTC TRBJ1-2 - TRBV28 -
CASSLATGSGNTIYF TGTGCCAGCAGCTTAGCGACAGGCTCTGGAAACACCATATATTTT TRBJ1-3 - TRBV7-9 -
CSSSLGQGAAYGYTF TGTTCCAGCAGCTTAGGTCAGGGGGCTGCCTATGGCTACACCTTC TRBJ1-2 TRBD1 TRBV7-9 -
CASSLAQGVHTQYF TGTGCCAGCAGCCTAGCGCAAGGGGTCCATACGCAGTATTTT TRBJ2-3 - TRBV11-2 -
CASSLSGGAEDTQYF TGTGCCAGCAGCCTTAGCGGGGGGGCCGAAGATACGCAGTATTTT TRBJ2-3 TRBD2 TRBV6-4 few
CASGRGQGLDEQYF TGTGCTAGTGGCCGGGGACAGGGGCTGGACGAGCAGTACTTC TRBJ2-7 TRBD1 TRBV12-5 -
CASSVVPSGGTGELFF TGTGCCAGCAGCGTAGTCCCTAGCGGGGGCACCGGGGAGCTGTTTTTT TRBJ2-2 TRBD2 TRBV9 once
CASSLVGAPLEAFF TGTGCCAGCAGCTTGGTGGGGGCTCCTTTGGAGGCTTTCTTT TRBJ1-1 - TRBV5-4 -
CASSQGLAASYEQYF TGCGCCAGCAGCCAGGGACTAGCGGCCTCCTACGAGCAGTACTTC TRBJ2-7 TRBD2 TRBV4-1 once